A single sample gave rise to the 7 T cell receptor beta chains below, sequenced in a study of T cell responses to AZD1222 COVID-19 vaccine. The data were produced by immunoSEQ multiplex PCR, yet TCRdb's version contains in-frame clones alone and is incomplete. The sample has about 110,000 clones, 89% seen once; the top ten hold about 6.6%. The sequenced sample was peripheral blood, obtained on day 0 of AZD1222 vaccination. These receptor sequences come from an adult in good health.

The chain joins TRBV10-3 to TRBJ2-3; tentatively, D is TRBD1 or TRBD2 (6 bases each). Germline V lookup: CDR1 ENHRY, CDR2 SYGVKD. The CDR3 totals 13 residues. V was pared by 11 bases and J by 5 bases, with 17 bases between. As DNA, the CDR3 is TGTGCCGGGCGCGGGACACTTGTAGATACGCAGTATTTT. This encodes CAGRGTLVDTQYF.

The CDR3 bases are TGTGCCAGTAGTATGTTCCGGACAGGGAGTGAAAAACTGTTTTTT. Its protein product is CASSMFRTGSEKLFF. The rearrangement joins TRBV19 to TRBJ1-4; 8 bases are shared with TRBD1. The CDR3 sequence is 15 residues long. J gave up 7 bases and V 3 bases, and 7 bases lay outside the gene matches. Per germline, CDR1 LNHDA and CDR2 SQIVND (reference sequence).

This chain joins TRBV7-9 and TRBJ1-5; possible D gene TRBD1, 5 bases. The V gene lost 5 bases and the J gene lost 2 bases, with 13 bases spanning the gap. Per germline, CDR1 SEHNR and CDR2 FQNEAQ (reference sequence). The CDR3 runs to 15 residues. The CDR3 nucleotides read TGTGCCAGCAGCCTTGGGGGGGAGGGCAATCAGCCCCAGCATTTT. Residues: CASSLGGEGNQPQHF.

The genes are TRBV2 and TRBJ1-2, with a weak D call TRBD1 (5 bases). Germline V lookup: CDR1 SNHLY, CDR2 FYNNEI. V lost 7 bases and J 4 bases, leaving 10 bases between the germline ends. The CDR3 runs 12 residues. CDR3 nucleotides: TGTGCCAGCATTGGGACTTCCTATGGCTACACCTTC. It encodes CASIGTSYGYTF. The variable domain in full, with the rest retrieved from reference TRBV2 and TRBJ1-2, is EPEVTQTPSHQVTQMGQEVILRCVPISNHLYFYWYRQILGQKVEFLVSFYNNEISEKSEIFDDQFSVERPDGSNFTLKIRSTKLEDSAMYFCASIGTSYGYTFGSGTRLTVV.

This clone occurred a few times. The V and J genes are TRBV6-2 or TRBV6-3 and TRBJ2-2; TRBD1 might be the D (5 bases). V shed 3 bases and J shed 6 bases, with 20 bases lying between them. CDR1 and CDR2 from the germline V gene are MNHEY and SVGEGT. The CDR3 is 17 amino acids. CDR3 in DNA: TGTGCCAGCAGTTATTACAGGTACTCCAGGAATTCCGGGGAGCTGTTTTTT. Its protein is CASSYYRYSRNSGELFF.

The chain carries TRBV18 and TRBJ2-5; D is unresolved. The CDR3 runs to 12 residues. V dropped 1 base and J dropped 3 bases, with 3 bases sitting between them. CDR1 KGHSH and CDR2 LQKENI come from the germline V gene. The CDR3 DNA reads TGTGCCAGCTCACCACTGAAAGAGACCCAGTACTTC. Protein product: CASSPLKETQYF. The whole variable domain, filled in from reference TRBV18 and TRBJ2-5, reads NAGVMQNPRHLVRRRGQEARLRCSPMKGHSHVYWYRQLPEEGLKFMVYLQKENIIDESGMPKERFSAEFPKEGPSILRIQQVVRGDSAAYFCASSPLKETQYFGPGTRLLVL.

The chain combines TRBV27 with TRBJ1-1; D ambiguous. In germline, CDR1 is MNHEY, CDR2 SMNVEV (reference sequence). Trimming pared 0 bases from V and 1 base from J, leaving 12 bases between. This CDR3 spans 16 amino acids. The CDR3 sequence: CASSLSPRTRNTEAFF. The CDR3 DNA follows: TGTGCCAGCAGTTTATCCCCCCGGACGAGGAACACTGAAGCTTTCTTT.